Listed here is a single T cell receptor beta chain. Its specificity is unknown. This entry is derived from a study of T cell responses to AZD1222 COVID-19 vaccine. Repertoires were generated with immunoSEQ multiplex PCR, while TCRdb's copy carries only in-frame clones and drops some. The table has some 150,000 clones, over 80% seen once. Notes on the study in general: Two AZD1222 doses significantly raised spike-specific TCR breadth and depth over controls.

The clonotype was recovered from an adult in good health. This specimen was peripheral blood, taken on day 0 of MenACWY control vaccination.

The CDR3 DNA reads TGTGCCAGCAGCTCGATAGGGGGCCAAGGTGAAAAACTGTTTTTT. This gives the protein CASSSIGGQGEKLFF. The chain carries TRBV11-2 and TRBJ1-4, with 7 bases lining up with TRBD1. J was trimmed by 7 bases and V by 4 bases; bases with no gene match: 9. This CDR3 is 15 amino acids long. The germline V gene encodes CDR1 SGHAT and CDR2 FQNNGV.